The clone carrying this T cell receptor (beta chain) was detected only once. Its antigen remains unknown. This record belongs to a study of OX40 agonist ivuxolimab in advanced cancers. Across the study: Three patients showed partial responses: one hepatocellular carcinoma and two cutaneous melanoma cases.

Study-level results: A proportion of nonresponders additionally exhibited low normalized T-cell clonal expansion.

The CDR3 has 14 residues. CDR1 and CDR2 (germline): MGHDK, SYGVNS. Deletions cut 3 bases from V and 6 bases from J, with 11 bases between. Method: immunoSEQ multiplex PCR; TCRdb's copy keeps in-frame clones and lacks some. The data show about 95,000 clones, more than 85% seen once. This TCR came from an adult with an advanced solid tumor such as melanoma, head and neck, liver or kidney cancer. This sequence joins TRBV25-1 and TRBJ2-2; D is possibly TRBD2 (6 bases). The sequencing used CD4+ or CD8+ T cells sorted from blood, collected in a trial of the OX40 agonist ivuxolimab. The CDR3 DNA follows: TGTGCCAGCAGTGAGACTAGTTTTGCCGGGGAGCTGTTTTTT. Translated, it gives CASSETSFAGELFF.